The 25 T cell receptor beta chains below come from one sample, sequenced in a study of cytomegalovirus exposure and HLA in healthy donors. Vbeta (60) and Jbeta (13) primers were used in the PCR. The assay was immunoSEQ multiplex PCR, and TCRdb's table has in-frame clones only and misses some. This table has 90,000 to 120,000 clones, approximately 84% appearing once. Sequenced input: PBMCs. Receptors originate from a man aged 30 to 45 in good health and CMV-seronegative.

This chain connects TRBV27 to TRBJ2-7, with a possible D match to TRBD2 (7 bases). The CDR3 is 15 amino acids. Germline V gives CDR1 MNHEY, CDR2 SMNVEV (reference sequence). V lost 2 bases to trimming and J lost 1 base, with 12 bases between them. The CDR3 DNA follows: TGTGCCAGCAGTTTAGGAGGGGGGGGGTCCTACGAGCAGTACTTC. This gives the protein CASSLGGGGSYEQYF.

V gene TRBV29-1 combines with J gene TRBJ1-2; TRBD1 agrees at 10 bases. J lost 8 bases, V lost 2 bases, and 8 bases had no gene match. Germline CDR1 SQVTM, CDR2 ANQGSEA. The CDR3 is 14 amino acids. Written as DNA, the CDR3 is TGCAGCGTTGAACTGATAGGGACAGGGGTGGGCTACACCTTC. It specifies CSVELIGTGVGYTF.

This chain uses TRBV30 with TRBJ1-6; perhaps TRBD1 as D (5 bases). The CDR3 is 15 amino acids. V shed 1 base and J shed 9 bases, with 16 bases lying between them. CDR1 and CDR2 (germline): GTSNPN, SVGIG (reference sequence). CDR3 region: CAWSANRGYGSPLHF. The CDR3 region has the DNA TGTGCCTGGAGTGCAAATAGGGGATACGGTTCACCCCTCCACTTT.

The genes are TRBV9 and TRBJ1-4; D uncertain. Trimming removed 4 bases at V and 1 base at J, with 8 bases between. The CDR3 contains 14 residues. Germline values: CDR1 SGDLS, CDR2 YYNGEE. The CDR3 nucleotides read TGTGCCAGCAGCCCACGGGGAACTAATGAAAAACTGTTTTTT. Residues: CASSPRGTNEKLFF.

The rearrangement joins TRBV14 to TRBJ1-2; a possible D gene is TRBD1 (5 bases). V was clipped by 0 bases and J by 7 bases, with 9 bases between them. CDR1 and CDR2 from the germline V gene are SGHDN and FVKESK. This CDR3 has 13 amino acids. The CDR3: CASSQEFRVGYTF. The CDR3 DNA follows: TGTGCCAGCAGCCAAGAATTCAGGGTTGGCTACACCTTC.

The rearrangement joins TRBV30 to TRBJ1-5; 7 nucleotides line up with TRBD1. The CDR3 has 14 amino acids. Unmatched junction bases numbered 4, after V lost 5 bases and J lost 0 bases. In germline, CDR1 is GTSNPN, CDR2 SVGIG (reference sequence). The CDR3 sequence: CAWGTAYSNQPQHF. The CDR3 nucleotides are TGTGCCTGGGGGACAGCATATAGCAATCAGCCCCAGCATTTT.

This chain uses TRBV25-1 with TRBJ2-3, with TRBD2 identical over 11 bases. V trimming: 1 base; J trimming: 5 bases; junction bases outside the gene matches: 2. This CDR3 region has 15 residues. CDR1 is MGHDK and CDR2 is SYGVNS in the germline V gene. Here the CDR3 DNA reads TGTGCCAGCAGTGAATTGGGGACTAGCGGAGATACGCAGTATTTT. It yields the protein CASSELGTSGDTQYF.

The chain recombines TRBV5-3 with TRBJ2-1; D perhaps matches TRBD2 (5 bases). TRBV5-3 is known as an ORF, though its function is uncertain. This CDR3 region has 13 residues. V lost 0 bases to trimming and J lost 4 bases, with 5 bases between them. CDR3 nucleotides: TGTGCCAGAAGCTTGGGCGGGTACAATGAGCAGTTCTTC. It is translated as CARSLGGYNEQFF.

The chain recombines TRBV29-1 with TRBJ1-4; TRBD1 is a possible D gene (5 bases). There are 15 residues in the CDR3. Germline CDR1 reads SQVTM; CDR2 reads ANQGSEA. V was clipped by 6 bases and J by 0 bases, with 14 bases between them. CDR3 DNA sequence: TGCAGCGTCTCTGGGGACTTCTCAACTAATGAAAAACTGTTTTTT. Amino acids: CSVSGDFSTNEKLFF.

The chain recombines TRBV5-1 with TRBJ2-7; D uncertain. The V gene's germline CDR1 is SGHRS and CDR2 YFSETQ. There are 14 residues in the CDR3. V was trimmed by 0 bases and J by 2 bases, leaving 9 bases between them. The CDR3 reads CASSLVVSPYEQYF. The CDR3 coding sequence is TGCGCCAGCAGCTTGGTAGTTTCCCCCTACGAGCAGTACTTC.

The chain uses TRBV11-3 and TRBJ2-1, with TRBD1 matching over 8 bases. Germline-derived CDR1 and CDR2 are SGHNT and YENEEA. CDR3 length: 15 amino acids. V shed 4 bases and J 5 bases; nucleotides not matched to a gene: 7. The CDR3 DNA reads TGTGCCAGCAGCTCGCAGGGGGCGCAGAACAATGAGCAGTTCTTC. This codes for CASSSQGAQNNEQFF.

This clone was observed a few times. V and J are TRBV5-1 and TRBJ2-1; D might be TRBD2 (5 bases). Trimming took off 0 bases at V and 3 bases at J, with 7 bases between the two ends. This CDR3 is built from 14 residues. Germline V gene data show CDR1 as SGHRS and CDR2 as YFSETQ. CDR3 sequence reads: CASSLERDYNEQFF. The CDR3 nucleotides read TGCGCCAGCAGCTTGGAACGGGACTACAATGAGCAGTTCTTC.

About this clone: The same CDR3 is also encoded by other DNA sequences in this sample. The rearrangement uses TRBV10-2 and TRBJ2-7; 7 nucleotides line up with TRBD2. In germline, CDR1 is WSHSY, CDR2 SAAADI. This CDR3 is built from 14 residues. V gave up 10 bases and J gave up 0 bases; unmatched junction bases: 9. CDR3 in DNA: TGCGCCACTGTAGCGGGCCCCAGCTCCTACGAGCAGTACTTC. Translating it yields CATVAGPSSYEQYF.

The CDR3 loop reads CASSDLGQGDYNEQFF. CDR3 nucleotide sequence: TGTGCCAGCAGCGATTTGGGACAGGGGGACTACAATGAGCAGTTCTTC. The rearrangement links TRBV6-4 to TRBJ2-1; 11 bases agree with TRBD1. The CDR3 is 16 residues long. V was clipped by 6 bases and J by 3 bases; unmatched bases: 7. The germline gives CDR1 MRHNA, CDR2 SNTAGT.

V is TRBV5-1 and J is TRBJ2-7, with D possibly matching TRBD2 (6 bases). Germline V gives CDR1 SGHRS, CDR2 YFSETQ. V shed 4 bases and J shed 2 bases, with 13 bases lying between them. The CDR3 loop spans 14 amino acids. The DNA for the CDR3 is TGCGCCAGCAGCGCATGGGAGGATCCCTACGAGCAGTACTTC. Its protein product is CASSAWEDPYEQYF.

This rearrangement joins TRBV10-2 to TRBJ2-5; TRBD1 is a possible D gene (5 bases). CDR1 is WSHSY and CDR2 is SAAADI in the germline V gene. V lost 3 bases and J 5 bases, leaving 7 bases between the germline ends. CDR3 length equals 12 residues. This CDR3 reads CASSENRETQYF. As DNA, the CDR3 is TGCGCCAGCAGTGAAAACAGGGAGACCCAGTACTTC.

The chain links TRBV30 to TRBJ1-5; TRBD1 might be the D (5 bases). Germline CDR1 is GTSNPN and CDR2 is SVGIG (reference sequence). V lost 8 bases to trimming and J lost 6 bases, with 17 bases between them. The CDR3 spans 13 residues. CDR3 bases: TGTGCCGGGGGGATCAGGGAAGGTCAGCCCCAGCATTTT. Amino acids: CAGGIREGQPQHF.

In its sample, this clone was seen a few times. V gene TRBV6-5 combines with J gene TRBJ2-2; D possibly corresponds to TRBD2 (6 bases). CDR3 length equals 12 residues. Germline values: CDR1 MNHEY, CDR2 SVGAGI. V gave up 8 bases and J gave up 6 bases, with 10 bases separating them. Here the CDR3 reads CASDSGAGELFF. DNA for the CDR3: TGTGCCAGCGATTCGGGGGCCGGGGAGCTGTTTTTT.

The chain combines TRBV10-1 with TRBJ2-3; 9 nucleotides match TRBD1. CDR1 and CDR2 (germline): WNHNN, SYGVQD (reference sequence). With V trimmed by 5 bases and J by 0 bases, 6 bases remained unmatched. The CDR3 runs to 16 residues. The CDR3 protein is CASSTRTGASTDTQYF. DNA for the CDR3: TGCGCCAGCAGTACCCGGACAGGGGCCAGCACAGATACGCAGTATTTT.

The chain recombines TRBV9 with TRBJ2-2; TRBD2 matches 12 bases. This CDR3 is 15 amino acids long. Per the germline V gene, CDR1 is SGDLS and CDR2 is YYNGEE. The ends lost 6 bases at V and 6 bases at J; junction bases unmatched: 6. DNA for the CDR3: TGTGCCAGCACCCGACTAGCGGGAGAAGCCGGGGAGCTGTTTTTT. Amino acid sequence: CASTRLAGEAGELFF. Based on the CDR3 plus reference TRBV9 and TRBJ2-2, the full variable domain is DSGVTQTPKHLITATGQRVTLRCSPRSGDLSVYWYQQSLDQGLQFLIQYYNGEERAKGNILERFSAQQFPDLHSELNLSSLELGDSALYFCASTRLAGEAGELFFGEGSRLTVL.

The chain uses TRBV6-1 and TRBJ1-1, with D unresolved. CDR3 size: 14 residues. V lost 10 bases and J 0 bases, leaving 15 bases between the germline ends. Germline V gives CDR1 MNHNS, CDR2 SASEGT. CDR3 amino acids: CATQPGRLNTEAFF. The CDR3 DNA is TGTGCCACCCAACCCGGCAGGCTGAACACTGAAGCTTTCTTT.

This sequence joins TRBV27 and TRBJ2-2, with D possibly matching TRBD1 (6 bases). Trimming shortened V by 5 bases and J by 5 bases, and 9 bases separated the two germline ends. Germline CDR1 and CDR2: MNHEY and SMNVEV (reference sequence). This CDR3 is built from 13 residues. The CDR3 here is CASSRTGTGELFF. The CDR3 DNA follows: TGTGCCAGCAGTCGAACAGGGACCGGGGAGCTGTTTTTT.

The chain recombines TRBV6-1 with TRBJ2-7; 8 bases map to TRBD2. Germline V gene lookup returns CDR1 MNHNS and CDR2 SASEGT. This CDR3 is 14 amino acids long. Trimming took 7 bases from V and 4 from J; bases not matched to a gene: 9. The CDR3 DNA follows: TGTGCCAGCACCCCGGGACTAGGACCATACGAGCAGTACTTC. Its translation is CASTPGLGPYEQYF.

The chain is built from TRBV7-9 and TRBJ1-2, with no clear D. The germline V gene encodes CDR1 SEHNR and CDR2 FQNEAQ (reference sequence). V shed 5 bases and J shed 1 base, with 14 bases lying between them. The CDR3 loop spans 15 amino acids. Here the CDR3 reads CASSPVAMINYGYTF. The CDR3 DNA sequence: TGTGCCAGCAGCCCAGTGGCCATGATTAACTATGGCTACACCTTC. Combining the CDR3 with reference TRBV7-9 and TRBJ1-2 gives the whole variable domain DTGVSQNPRHKITKRGQNVTFRCDPISEHNRLYWYRQTLGQGPEFLTYFQNEAQLEKSRLLSDRFSAERPKGSFSTLEIQRTEQGDSAMYLCASSPVAMINYGYTFGSGTRLTVV.

The CDR3: CASSPLGNTIYF. In DNA form, the CDR3 reads TGTGCCAGCAGCCCTCTCGGAAACACCATATATTTT. The gene calls are TRBV5-6 and TRBJ1-3; D unclear. The ends were cut back, 4 bases at V and 4 bases at J, with 6 bases in the middle. This CDR3 is built from 12 residues. Looked up from germline, CDR1 is SGHDT and CDR2 is YYEEEE.